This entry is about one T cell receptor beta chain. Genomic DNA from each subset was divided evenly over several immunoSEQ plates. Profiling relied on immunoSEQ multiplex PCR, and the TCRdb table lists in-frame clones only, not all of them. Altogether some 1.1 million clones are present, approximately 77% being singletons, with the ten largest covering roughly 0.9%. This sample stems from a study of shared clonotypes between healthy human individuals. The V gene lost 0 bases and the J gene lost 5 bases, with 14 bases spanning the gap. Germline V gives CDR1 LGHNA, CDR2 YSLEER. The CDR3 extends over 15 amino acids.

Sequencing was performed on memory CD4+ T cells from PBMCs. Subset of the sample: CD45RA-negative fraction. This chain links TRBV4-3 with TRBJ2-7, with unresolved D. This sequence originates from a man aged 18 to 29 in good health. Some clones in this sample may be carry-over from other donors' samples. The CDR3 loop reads CASSQDLGSGNEQYF. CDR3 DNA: TGCGCCAGCAGCCAAGATTTGGGTAGTGGGAACGAGCAGTACTTC.